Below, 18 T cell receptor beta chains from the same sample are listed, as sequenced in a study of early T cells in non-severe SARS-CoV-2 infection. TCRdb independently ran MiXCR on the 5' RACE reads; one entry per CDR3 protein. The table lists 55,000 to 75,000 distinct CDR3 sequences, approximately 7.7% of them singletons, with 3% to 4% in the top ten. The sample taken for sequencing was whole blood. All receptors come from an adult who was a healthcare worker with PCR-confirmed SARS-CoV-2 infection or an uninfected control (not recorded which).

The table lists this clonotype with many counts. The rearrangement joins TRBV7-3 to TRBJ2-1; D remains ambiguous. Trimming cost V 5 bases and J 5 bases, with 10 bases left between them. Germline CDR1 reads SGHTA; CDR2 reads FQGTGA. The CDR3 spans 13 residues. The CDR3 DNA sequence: TGTGCCAGCAGCCAGAGCCTTAACAATGAGCAGTTCTTC. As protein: CASSQSLNNEQFF.

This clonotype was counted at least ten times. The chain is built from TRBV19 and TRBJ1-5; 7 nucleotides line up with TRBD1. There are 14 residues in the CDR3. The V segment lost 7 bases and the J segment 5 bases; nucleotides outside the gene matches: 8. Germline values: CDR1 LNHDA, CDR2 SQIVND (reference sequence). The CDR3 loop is CASMDRNLYQPQHF. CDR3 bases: TGTGCCAGTATGGACAGGAATTTGTATCAGCCCCAGCATTTT.

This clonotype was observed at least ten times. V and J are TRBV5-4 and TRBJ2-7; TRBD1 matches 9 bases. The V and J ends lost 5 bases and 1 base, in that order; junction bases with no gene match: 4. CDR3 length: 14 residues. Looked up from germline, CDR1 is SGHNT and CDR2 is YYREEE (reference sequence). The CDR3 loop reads CASSPGTGSYEQYF. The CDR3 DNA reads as TGTGCCAGCAGTCCCGGGACAGGGTCCTACGAGCAGTACTTC.

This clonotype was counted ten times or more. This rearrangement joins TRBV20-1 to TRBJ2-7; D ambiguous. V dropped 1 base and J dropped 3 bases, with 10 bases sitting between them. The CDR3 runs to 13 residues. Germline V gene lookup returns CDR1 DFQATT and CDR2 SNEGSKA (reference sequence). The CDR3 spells CSARGGRFYEQYF. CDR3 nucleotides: TGCAGTGCTAGAGGAGGACGTTTCTACGAGCAGTACTTC.

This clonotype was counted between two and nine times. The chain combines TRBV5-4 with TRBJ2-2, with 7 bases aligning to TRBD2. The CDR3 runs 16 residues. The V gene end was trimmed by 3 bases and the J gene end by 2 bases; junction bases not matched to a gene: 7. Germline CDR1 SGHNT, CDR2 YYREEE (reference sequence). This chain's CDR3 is CASSSIGGSNTGELFF. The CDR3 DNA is TGTGCCAGCAGCTCCATCGGCGGGAGTAACACCGGGGAGCTGTTTTTT.

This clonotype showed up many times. The CDR3 spells CASSPDRNSPLHF. The CDR3, as DNA: TGTGCCAGCTCTCCGGACAGGAACTCACCCCTCCACTTT. The chain couples TRBV18 to TRBJ1-6, with 7 positions matching TRBD1. V dropped 6 bases and J dropped 10; count of bases not matched to a gene: 6. Looked up from germline, CDR1 is KGHSH and CDR2 is LQKENI. The length of the CDR3 is 13 residues.

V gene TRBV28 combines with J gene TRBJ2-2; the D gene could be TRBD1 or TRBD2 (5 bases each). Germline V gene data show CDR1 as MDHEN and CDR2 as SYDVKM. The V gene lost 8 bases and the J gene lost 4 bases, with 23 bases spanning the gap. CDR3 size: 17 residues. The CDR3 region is CASLGPLSQGTTGELFF. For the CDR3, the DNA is TGTGCCAGCCTTGGCCCCTTAAGCCAAGGGACCACCGGGGAGCTGTTTTTT.

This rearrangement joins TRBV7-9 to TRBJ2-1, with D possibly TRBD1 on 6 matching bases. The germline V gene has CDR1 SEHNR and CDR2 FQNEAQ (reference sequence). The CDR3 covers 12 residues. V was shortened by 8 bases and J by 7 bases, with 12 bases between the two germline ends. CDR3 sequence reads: CASSDRLNEQFF. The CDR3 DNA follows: TGTGCCAGCTCCGACAGGCTGAATGAGCAGTTCTTC.

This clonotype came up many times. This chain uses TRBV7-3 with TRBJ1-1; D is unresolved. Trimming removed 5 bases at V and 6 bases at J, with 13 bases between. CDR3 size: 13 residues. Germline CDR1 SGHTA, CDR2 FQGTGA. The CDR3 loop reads CASSPVGNAEAFF. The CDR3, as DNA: TGTGCCAGCAGCCCTGTAGGGAATGCTGAAGCTTTCTTT.

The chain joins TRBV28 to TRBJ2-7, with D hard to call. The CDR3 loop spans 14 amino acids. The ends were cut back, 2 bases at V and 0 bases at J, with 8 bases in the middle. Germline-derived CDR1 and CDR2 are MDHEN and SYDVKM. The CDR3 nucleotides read TGTGCCAGCAGTTTAGCGGACGGCTCCTACGAGCAGTACTTC. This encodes CASSLADGSYEQYF.

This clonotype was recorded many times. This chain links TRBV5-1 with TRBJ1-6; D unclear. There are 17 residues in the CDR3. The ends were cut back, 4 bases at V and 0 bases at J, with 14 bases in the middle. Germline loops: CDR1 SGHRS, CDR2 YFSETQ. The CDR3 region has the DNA TGCGCCAGCAGCCGACAACCGCGGGACTCCTATAATTCACCCCTCCACTTT. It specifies CASSRQPRDSYNSPLHF.

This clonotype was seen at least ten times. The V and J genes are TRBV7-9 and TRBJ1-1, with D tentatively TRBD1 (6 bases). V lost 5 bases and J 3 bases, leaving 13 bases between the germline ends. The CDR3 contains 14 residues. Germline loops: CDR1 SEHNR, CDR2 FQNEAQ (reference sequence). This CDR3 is CASSPTGLDTEAFF. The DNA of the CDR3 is TGTGCCAGCAGCCCAACAGGGTTGGACACTGAAGCTTTCTTT.

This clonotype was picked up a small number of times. CDR3 sequence (DNA): TGTGCCAGCAGCTATAACACCGGGGAGCTGTTTTTT. Residues: CASSYNTGELFF. This sequence joins TRBV12-3 or TRBV12-4 and TRBJ2-2; D not resolved. This CDR3 has 12 residues. V was shortened by 6 bases and J by 2 bases, with 4 bases between the two germline ends.

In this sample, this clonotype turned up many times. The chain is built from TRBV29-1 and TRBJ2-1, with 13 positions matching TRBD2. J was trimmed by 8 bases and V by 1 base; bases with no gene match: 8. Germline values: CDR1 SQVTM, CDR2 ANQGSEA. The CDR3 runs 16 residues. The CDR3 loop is CSVEAPGLAGIDEQFF. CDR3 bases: TGCAGCGTTGAAGCCCCGGGACTAGCGGGAATCGATGAGCAGTTCTTC.

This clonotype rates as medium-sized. CDR3 in amino acids: CASSFSGNQETQYF. CDR3 sequence (DNA): TGTGCCAGCAGCTTTAGTGGGAACCAAGAGACCCAGTACTTC. This chain connects TRBV7-9 to TRBJ2-5; no firm D call. This CDR3 contains 14 residues. Germline CDR1 is SEHNR and CDR2 is FQNEAQ (reference sequence). V was trimmed by 3 bases and J by 0 bases, leaving 8 bases between them.

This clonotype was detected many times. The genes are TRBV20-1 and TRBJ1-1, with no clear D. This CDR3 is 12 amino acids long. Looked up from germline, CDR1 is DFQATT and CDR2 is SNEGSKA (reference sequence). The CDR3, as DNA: TGCAGCCCCAATGGGGAAGATACTGAAGCTTTCTTT. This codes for CSPNGEDTEAFF.

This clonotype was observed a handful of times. The CDR3 DNA reads as TGCGCCAGCAGCTTGAGGTGGAAGGAGACCCAGTACTTC. As protein: CASSLRWKETQYF. The chain combines TRBV5-1 with TRBJ2-5; D remains ambiguous. The CDR3 spans 13 residues. Trimming pared 1 base from V and 5 bases from J, leaving 9 bases between. The germline V gene has CDR1 SGHRS and CDR2 YFSETQ.

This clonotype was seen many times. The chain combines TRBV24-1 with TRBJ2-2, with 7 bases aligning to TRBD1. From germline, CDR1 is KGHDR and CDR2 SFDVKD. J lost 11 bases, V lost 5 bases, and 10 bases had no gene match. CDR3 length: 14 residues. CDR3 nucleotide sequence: TGTGCCACCAGTGGGGGGACAGCCCCCCGAGAGCTGTTTTTT. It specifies CATSGGTAPRELFF.